The 10 T cell receptor beta chains reported below all come from one sample, sequenced in a study of Graves' ophthalmopathy and Graves' hyperthyroidism. As the template, RNA transcripts were used to amplify TCR beta CDR3 regions. Following a first-round RT-PCR that used HTBI primers, a second-round multiplex PCR was carried out. TCRdb re-called the multiplex PCR reads with MiXCR, one entry per CDR3 protein. The table records 580,000 or so distinct CDR3 sequences, under 40% of them present only once. Material: peripheral blood or thyroid tissue (not recorded which). The receptors were gathered from an adult man with Graves' hyperthyroidism.

This clonotype was detected many times. The rearrangement joins TRBV6-5 to TRBJ1-1; 10 nucleotides match TRBD1. The trim removed 8 bases at V and 4 bases at J, leaving 16 bases unmatched. CDR3 length: 17 residues. CDR1 and CDR2 (germline): MNHEY, SVGAGI. The DNA of the CDR3 is TGTGCCAGCGGGTACACGACTCGGAGGGACAGGGGCACTGAAGCTTTCTTT. It is translated as CASGYTTRRDRGTEAFF.

This clonotype was picked up many times. The chain uses TRBV4-2 and TRBJ1-1, with 9 bases fitting TRBD1. Germline CDR1 is LGHNA and CDR2 is YNFKEQ. V shed 4 bases, J shed 5 bases, and the junction held 11 bases outside the gene matches. This CDR3 is built from 16 residues. DNA of the CDR3: TGTGCCAGCAGCCCTTACGAGGGACAGGGAGGGACTGAAGCTTTCTTT. Translation: CASSPYEGQGGTEAFF.

The CDR3 DNA reads TGTGCCAGCAGCGTCGCTAGCGGGACAGCGAACACTGAAGCTTTCTTT. It is translated as CASSVASGTANTEAFF. The rearrangement links TRBV9 to TRBJ1-1; 7 bases map to TRBD1. Losses at the gene ends were 2 bases for V and 1 base for J; bases not matched to a gene: 8. Per germline, CDR1 SGDLS and CDR2 YYNGEE. CDR3 length equals 16 residues. The full variable domain, with the rest looked up from reference TRBV9 and TRBJ1-1, is DSGVTQTPKHLITATGQRVTLRCSPRSGDLSVYWYQQSLDQGLQFLIQYYNGEERAKGNILERFSAQQFPDLHSELNLSSLELGDSALYFCASSVASGTANTEAFFGQGTRLTVV.

This clonotype was counted ten times or more. The chain combines TRBV10-2 with TRBJ1-3, with 7 bases identical to TRBD1. V gave up 2 bases and J gave up 4 bases; unmatched junction bases: 5. The CDR3 sequence is 15 residues long. The germline gives CDR1 WSHSY, CDR2 SAAADI. The CDR3 loop reads CASSEEGARGNTIYF. The CDR3 nucleotides read TGCGCCAGCAGTGAGGAGGGGGCGAGGGGAAACACCATATATTTT.

J is TRBJ1-1 and V is TRBV19, with a possible D match to TRBD1 (5 bases). V was shortened by 3 bases and J by 11 bases, with 13 bases between the two germline ends. From germline, CDR1 is LNHDA and CDR2 SQIVND (reference sequence). This CDR3 spans 12 amino acids. Here the CDR3 DNA reads TGTGCCAGTAGTATGGTCGGGGGTAAGGCTTTCTTT. It is translated as CASSMVGGKAFF.

The V and J genes are TRBV2 and TRBJ1-2; TRBD1 is a possible D gene (6 bases). V lost 3 bases, J lost 8 bases, and 10 bases lay in between. CDR1 is SNHLY, CDR2 FYNNEI, per germline. This CDR3 comprises 12 residues. The CDR3: CASSEGANGYTF. The CDR3 DNA reads TGTGCCAGCAGTGAGGGGGCGAACGGCTACACCTTC.

This clonotype was detected only a few times. The chain couples TRBV19 to TRBJ1-4; weak D call: TRBD1 (5 bases). Per the germline V gene, CDR1 is LNHDA and CDR2 is SQIVND (reference sequence). V was clipped by 6 bases and J by 0 bases, with 14 bases between them. The CDR3 runs 16 residues. The CDR3 protein is CASRGGTTPTNEKLFF. The DNA for the CDR3 is TGTGCCAGTAGGGGGGGAACTACCCCAACTAATGAAAAACTGTTTTTT.

The chain joins TRBV5-1 to TRBJ1-5; tentative D call: TRBD1 (5 bases). This CDR3 spans 14 amino acids. V was cut by 7 bases and J by 7 bases, with 18 bases left in between. Germline CDR1 SGHRS, CDR2 YFSETQ. CDR3 sequence: CASDSGGGEQPQHF. CDR3 DNA sequence: TGCGCCAGCGACAGCGGCGGGGGGGAGCAGCCCCAGCATTTT.

In this sample, this clonotype turned up many times. The J gene is TRBJ1-2, the V gene TRBV6-1; no definite D call. Trimming took off 3 bases at V and 3 bases at J, with 14 bases between the two ends. The CDR3 loop spans 15 amino acids. The V gene's germline CDR1 is MNHNS and CDR2 SASEGT. The CDR3 reads CASSESQAGDYGYTF. The CDR3 nucleotides are TGTGCCAGCAGTGAGTCCCAGGCAGGAGACTATGGCTACACCTTC.

This clonotype has a count of ten or more. The chain uses TRBV5-1 and TRBJ1-1; 12 bases are a match to TRBD1. The CDR3 has 17 residues. The J segment lost 3 bases and the V segment lost 0 bases, leaving 6 bases of the junction unmatched. Per germline, CDR1 SGHRS and CDR2 YFSETQ. CDR3 nucleotide sequence: TGCGCCAGCAGCTTGGTGGGGACAGGGGGCCCCGACACTGAAGCTTTCTTT. Protein product: CASSLVGTGGPDTEAFF.